A selection of T cell receptor beta chains follows, all from one sample in a study of blood T cell repertoires in COVID-19. This table comes from immunoSEQ multiplex PCR, and its TCRdb copy is limited to in-frame clones, with some not included. Of 35,000 to 45,000 clones listed, over 80% were seen once; the top ten hold over 9%. The sequenced material came from peripheral blood. These receptors all come from a human donor in a cohort sampled during active COVID-19. Each CDR3 is given with its conserved first and last residue. The order of the fields is clone size, J gene, D gene, V gene, CDR3 protein, CDR3 DNA. D genes are given only for firm matches. Some rows mark clone size as missing; the rest say once, few, many or name a class of expanded clone.

clone_size: few
j_call: TRBJ2-7
d_call: .
v_call: TRBV9
cdr3_aa: CASSGRTGEQYF
cdr3_nt: TGTGCCAGCAGCGGACGCACAGGCGAGCAGTACTTC

clone_size: .
j_call: TRBJ1-5
d_call: .
v_call: TRBV21-1
cdr3_aa: CASSNPGGGGNQPQHF
cdr3_nt: TGTGCCAGCAGCAACCCAGGGGGCGGGGGCAATCAGCCCCAGCATTTT

clone_size: .
j_call: TRBJ2-7
d_call: TRBD2
v_call: TRBV7-9
cdr3_aa: CASSLGSSGSPYEQYF
cdr3_nt: TGTGCCAGCAGCTTAGGGTCTAGCGGGAGTCCCTACGAGCAGTACTTC

clone_size: .
j_call: TRBJ2-7
d_call: TRBD1
v_call: TRBV29-1
cdr3_aa: CSVVGGQGSSYEQYF
cdr3_nt: TGCAGCGTTGTGGGGGGACAGGGATCGTCCTACGAGCAGTACTTC

clone_size: .
j_call: TRBJ1-2
d_call: TRBD1
v_call: TRBV29-1
cdr3_aa: CSVQRRGREFGYTF
cdr3_nt: TGCAGCGTCCAAAGGAGGGGGCGCGAGTTCGGCTACACCTTC

clone_size: .
j_call: TRBJ2-6
d_call: .
v_call: TRBV30
cdr3_aa: CAWRTSGAGANVLTF
cdr3_nt: TGTGCCTGGAGGACCTCCGGGGCTGGGGCCAACGTCCTGACTTTC

clone_size: .
j_call: TRBJ2-2
d_call: .
v_call: TRBV21-1
cdr3_aa: CASSKALVGHSNTGELFF
cdr3_nt: TGTGCCAGCAGCAAAGCGCTCGTAGGACACTCGAACACCGGGGAGCTGTTTTTT

clone_size: .
j_call: TRBJ1-2
d_call: .
v_call: TRBV19
cdr3_aa: CASSTTGSYGYTF
cdr3_nt: TGTGCCAGTAGTACTACAGGGTCATATGGCTACACCTTC

clone_size: .
j_call: TRBJ1-1
d_call: .
v_call: TRBV5-6
cdr3_aa: CASSAGLGNTEAFF
cdr3_nt: TGTGCCAGCAGCGCGGGACTCGGGAACACTGAAGCTTTCTTT

clone_size: .
j_call: TRBJ1-2
d_call: TRBD1
v_call: TRBV30
cdr3_aa: CAWSGGGGVYGYTF
cdr3_nt: TGTGCCTGGAGTGGCGGAGGGGGCGTCTATGGCTACACCTTC

clone_size: .
j_call: TRBJ2-7
d_call: TRBD2
v_call: TRBV6-6
cdr3_aa: CASSYEVRRGGYEQYF
cdr3_nt: TGTGCCAGCAGTTACGAGGTCCGGCGGGGGGGCTACGAGCAGTACTTC

clone_size: .
j_call: TRBJ2-7
d_call: TRBD2
v_call: TRBV7-2
cdr3_aa: CASSLRLAGSYEQYF
cdr3_nt: TGTGCCAGCAGCTTACGACTAGCGGGTTCGTACGAGCAGTACTTC

clone_size: few
j_call: TRBJ1-6
d_call: TRBD1
v_call: TRBV19
cdr3_aa: CASRDRGRDNSPLHF
cdr3_nt: TGTGCCAGTAGGGACAGGGGGCGCGATAATTCACCCCTCCACTTT

clone_size: .
j_call: TRBJ1-3
d_call: .
v_call: TRBV7-8
cdr3_aa: CASSLGGNTIYF
cdr3_nt: TGTGCCAGCAGCCTCGGCGGGAACACCATATATTTT

clone_size: once
j_call: TRBJ2-3
d_call: TRBD2
v_call: TRBV11-2
cdr3_aa: CASSLRDRLAGGPDTQYF
cdr3_nt: TGTGCCAGCAGCTTAAGGGACCGACTAGCGGGGGGGCCGGATACGCAGTATTTT

clone_size: .
j_call: TRBJ2-2
d_call: .
v_call: TRBV19
cdr3_aa: CASSTPGSSAPGELFF
cdr3_nt: TGTGCCAGTAGTACCCCCGGGTCTTCAGCCCCCGGGGAGCTGTTTTTT

clone_size: .
j_call: TRBJ2-7
d_call: TRBD2
v_call: TRBV28
cdr3_aa: CASSFGLAGFNFYEQYF
cdr3_nt: TGTGCCAGCAGTTTCGGGCTAGCGGGTTTCAATTTCTACGAGCAGTACTTC

clone_size: .
j_call: TRBJ1-3
d_call: .
v_call: TRBV10-1
cdr3_aa: CASSVTGLYGNTIYF
cdr3_nt: TGCGCCAGCAGTGTTACAGGGTTGTATGGAAACACCATATATTTT

clone_size: .
j_call: TRBJ2-1
d_call: TRBD1
v_call: TRBV15
cdr3_aa: CATSPRTGLKAYNEQFF
cdr3_nt: TGTGCCACCAGCCCCCGGACAGGTCTGAAGGCGTACAATGAGCAGTTCTTC

clone_size: .
j_call: TRBJ1-5
d_call: .
v_call: TRBV6-5
cdr3_aa: CASSWRGANQPQHF
cdr3_nt: TGTGCCAGCAGTTGGAGGGGCGCCAATCAGCCCCAGCATTTT

clone_size: .
j_call: TRBJ1-4
d_call: .
v_call: TRBV25-1
cdr3_aa: CASSNYGEKLFF
cdr3_nt: TGTGCCAGCAGTAACTATGGTGAAAAACTGTTTTTT

clone_size: .
j_call: TRBJ1-5
d_call: TRBD1
v_call: TRBV7-2
cdr3_aa: CASSLEGQGSNQPQHF
cdr3_nt: TGTGCCAGCAGCTTAGAGGGACAGGGTAGCAATCAGCCCCAGCATTTT

clone_size: .
j_call: TRBJ2-7
d_call: .
v_call: TRBV18
cdr3_aa: CASSPQGRAGASYEQYF
cdr3_nt: TGTGCCAGCTCCCCTCAGGGGAGGGCAGGCGCTTCCTACGAGCAGTACTTC

clone_size: .
j_call: TRBJ1-5
d_call: .
v_call: TRBV5-6
cdr3_aa: CASSLSRGGIGNQPQHF
cdr3_nt: TGTGCCAGCAGCTTGTCGAGGGGGGGAATCGGCAATCAGCCCCAGCATTTT

clone_size: .
j_call: TRBJ2-2
d_call: .
v_call: TRBV5-1
cdr3_aa: CASSLSGLYTGELFF
cdr3_nt: TGCGCCAGCAGCTTGTCCGGGTTGTACACCGGGGAGCTGTTTTTT

clone_size: .
j_call: TRBJ2-7
d_call: TRBD2
v_call: TRBV6-2/TRBV6-3
cdr3_aa: CASSPPGTSGGRDEQYF
cdr3_nt: TGTGCCAGCAGTCCGCCCGGGACTAGCGGGGGGCGGGACGAGCAGTACTTC

clone_size: .
j_call: TRBJ2-3
d_call: .
v_call: TRBV15
cdr3_aa: CATSRDNTDSYTQYF
cdr3_nt: TGTGCCACCAGCAGAGACAATACCGACTCGTATACGCAGTATTTT

clone_size: .
j_call: TRBJ1-5
d_call: TRBD1
v_call: TRBV10-1
cdr3_aa: CASSQNCSGGRQPQHF
cdr3_nt: TGCGCCAGCAGCCAAAATTGTTCAGGGGGCCGTCAGCCCCAGCATTTT

clone_size: once
j_call: TRBJ1-6
d_call: .
v_call: TRBV5-1
cdr3_aa: CASSLEGFDNSPLHF
cdr3_nt: TGCGCCAGCAGCTTGGAGGGGTTCGATAATTCACCCCTCCACTTT

clone_size: .
j_call: TRBJ2-4
d_call: TRBD2
v_call: TRBV7-2
cdr3_aa: CASSLGGFGGGVRNIQYF
cdr3_nt: TGTGCCAGCAGCTTAGGAGGGTTTGGCGGGGGGGTGAGGAACATTCAGTACTTC

clone_size: once
j_call: TRBJ2-7
d_call: .
v_call: TRBV11-2
cdr3_aa: CASSLVRVEQYF
cdr3_nt: TGTGCCAGCAGCTTAGTCAGGGTCGAGCAGTACTTC

clone_size: .
j_call: TRBJ1-4
d_call: .
v_call: TRBV28
cdr3_aa: CASSKPRQALILFF
cdr3_nt: TGTGCCAGCAGTAAACCGCGACAGGCCTTGATTCTGTTTTTT

clone_size: .
j_call: TRBJ1-2
d_call: TRBD1
v_call: TRBV7-9
cdr3_aa: CASSLGQGARSGYTF
cdr3_nt: TGTGCCAGCAGCTTAGGTCAGGGGGCAAGGAGTGGCTACACCTTC

clone_size: .
j_call: TRBJ2-2
d_call: .
v_call: TRBV6-5
cdr3_aa: CASSYSGSNTGELFF
cdr3_nt: TGTGCCAGCAGTTATAGCGGATCGAACACCGGGGAGCTGTTTTTT

clone_size: .
j_call: TRBJ2-7
d_call: TRBD1
v_call: TRBV11-2
cdr3_aa: CASSPIRRDRRTYEQYF
cdr3_nt: TGTGCCAGCAGCCCAATTCGGCGGGACAGGAGGACCTACGAGCAGTACTTC

clone_size: once
j_call: TRBJ2-1
d_call: .
v_call: TRBV18
cdr3_aa: CASSPLEVDEQFF
cdr3_nt: TGTGCCAGCTCACCTCTGGAGGTCGATGAGCAGTTCTTC

clone_size: .
j_call: TRBJ2-2
d_call: TRBD1
v_call: TRBV5-1
cdr3_aa: CASSLGGSGELFF
cdr3_nt: TGCGCCAGCAGCCTAGGGGGCAGCGGGGAGCTGTTTTTT

clone_size: .
j_call: TRBJ2-7
d_call: .
v_call: TRBV16
cdr3_aa: CASSQDSRGSEQYF
cdr3_nt: TGTGCCAGCAGCCAAGACTCCCGGGGGAGCGAGCAGTACTTC

clone_size: .
j_call: TRBJ1-2
d_call: .
v_call: TRBV18
cdr3_aa: CASSPRTVSAYGYTF
cdr3_nt: TGTGCCAGCTCACCGAGGACAGTCTCAGCCTATGGCTACACCTTC

clone_size: .
j_call: TRBJ1-2
d_call: TRBD1
v_call: TRBV5-5
cdr3_aa: CASSLTGQGYYGYTF
cdr3_nt: TGTGCCAGCAGCTTGACGGGACAGGGGTACTATGGCTACACCTTC

clone_size: .
j_call: TRBJ2-3
d_call: TRBD2
v_call: TRBV5-1
cdr3_aa: CASSTGLAGGRDTQYF
cdr3_nt: TGCGCCAGCAGCACTGGACTAGCGGGGGGCAGGGATACGCAGTATTTT

clone_size: .
j_call: TRBJ1-2
d_call: TRBD1
v_call: TRBV6-5
cdr3_aa: CASSYSGQGHGYTF
cdr3_nt: TGTGCCAGCAGTTACTCGGGACAGGGGCATGGCTACACCTTC

clone_size: once
j_call: TRBJ2-6
d_call: TRBD1
v_call: TRBV5-1
cdr3_aa: CASTGQGAARGANVLTF
cdr3_nt: TGCGCCAGCACCGGACAGGGGGCTGCTCGTGGGGCCAACGTCCTGACTTTC

clone_size: .
j_call: TRBJ1-2
d_call: TRBD1
v_call: TRBV19
cdr3_aa: CASTRTGVGYTF
cdr3_nt: TGTGCCAGTACTCGGACAGGGGTTGGCTACACCTTC

clone_size: .
j_call: TRBJ2-3
d_call: .
v_call: TRBV15
cdr3_aa: CATSRSPQGSSTDTQYF
cdr3_nt: TGTGCCACCAGCAGATCCCCCCAGGGATCTAGCACAGATACGCAGTATTTT

clone_size: .
j_call: TRBJ2-1
d_call: TRBD2
v_call: TRBV6-2/TRBV6-3
cdr3_aa: CASSSTRGGPYNEQFF
cdr3_nt: TGTGCCAGCAGTTCTACGCGGGGGGGTCCCTACAATGAGCAGTTCTTC

clone_size: .
j_call: TRBJ1-5
d_call: .
v_call: TRBV21-1
cdr3_aa: CASSKRGTVPQHF
cdr3_nt: TGTGCCAGCAGCAAAAGGGGGACAGTCCCCCAGCATTTT

clone_size: .
j_call: TRBJ2-1
d_call: TRBD2
v_call: TRBV4-1
cdr3_aa: CASSQSLAVSYNEQFF
cdr3_nt: TGCGCCAGCAGCCAAAGCCTAGCGGTATCCTACAATGAGCAGTTCTTC

clone_size: once
j_call: TRBJ2-2
d_call: .
v_call: TRBV7-3
cdr3_aa: CASSATRAWGGELFF
cdr3_nt: TGTGCCAGCAGCGCCACGAGGGCATGGGGCGGGGAGCTGTTTTTT

clone_size: .
j_call: TRBJ2-1
d_call: .
v_call: TRBV3-1/TRBV3-2
cdr3_aa: CASSQGGSYNEQFF
cdr3_nt: TGTGCCAGCAGCCAAGGCGGAAGCTACAATGAGCAGTTCTTC

clone_size: .
j_call: TRBJ2-7
d_call: .
v_call: TRBV6-5
cdr3_aa: CASSYSGSTEQYF
cdr3_nt: TGTGCCAGCAGTTACTCCGGGAGTACGGAGCAGTACTTC

clone_size: .
j_call: TRBJ2-1
d_call: .
v_call: TRBV11-2
cdr3_aa: CASSLQTRSSYNEQFF
cdr3_nt: TGTGCCAGCAGCCTCCAGACTCGGAGCTCCTACAATGAGCAGTTCTTC

clone_size: .
j_call: TRBJ2-5
d_call: .
v_call: TRBV2
cdr3_aa: CASSEGTFKETQYF
cdr3_nt: TGTGCCAGCAGTGAAGGGACTTTTAAAGAGACCCAGTACTTC